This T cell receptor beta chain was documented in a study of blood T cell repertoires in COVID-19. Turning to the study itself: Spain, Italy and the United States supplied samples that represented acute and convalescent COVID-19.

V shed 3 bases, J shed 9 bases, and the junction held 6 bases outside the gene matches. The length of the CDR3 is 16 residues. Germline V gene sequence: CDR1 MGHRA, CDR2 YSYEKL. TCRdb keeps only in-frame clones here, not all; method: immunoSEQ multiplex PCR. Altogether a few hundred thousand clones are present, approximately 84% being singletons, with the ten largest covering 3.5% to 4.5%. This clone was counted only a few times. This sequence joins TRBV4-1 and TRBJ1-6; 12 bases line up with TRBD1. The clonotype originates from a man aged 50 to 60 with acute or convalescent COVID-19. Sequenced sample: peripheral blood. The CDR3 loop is CASSHRDRGQGSPLHF. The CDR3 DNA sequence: TGCGCCAGCAGCCATCGGGACAGGGGGCAGGGTTCACCCCTCCACTTT.